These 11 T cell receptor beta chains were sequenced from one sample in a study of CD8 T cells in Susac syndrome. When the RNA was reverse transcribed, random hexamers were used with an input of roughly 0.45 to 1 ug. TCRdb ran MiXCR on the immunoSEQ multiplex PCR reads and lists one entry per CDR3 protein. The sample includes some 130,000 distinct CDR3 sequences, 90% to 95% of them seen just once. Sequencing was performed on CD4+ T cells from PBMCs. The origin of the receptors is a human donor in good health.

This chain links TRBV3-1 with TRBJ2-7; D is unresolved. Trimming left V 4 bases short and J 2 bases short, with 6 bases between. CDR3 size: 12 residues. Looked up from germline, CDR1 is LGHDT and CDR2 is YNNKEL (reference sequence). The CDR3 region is CASSLRAYEQYF. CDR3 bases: TGTGCCAGCAGCCTCCGGGCCTACGAGCAGTACTTC.

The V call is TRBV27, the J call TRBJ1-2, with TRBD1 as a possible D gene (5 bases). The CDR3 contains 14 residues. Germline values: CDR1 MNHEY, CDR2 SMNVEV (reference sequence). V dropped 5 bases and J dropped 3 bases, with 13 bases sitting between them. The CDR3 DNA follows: TGTGCCAGCAGTAGATCGACAGACTACTATGGCTACACCTTC. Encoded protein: CASSRSTDYYGYTF.

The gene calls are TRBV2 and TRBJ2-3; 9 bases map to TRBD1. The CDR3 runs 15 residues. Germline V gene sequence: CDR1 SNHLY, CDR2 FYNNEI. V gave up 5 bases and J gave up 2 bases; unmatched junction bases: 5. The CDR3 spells CASSPGQGPTDTQYF. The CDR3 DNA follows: TGTGCCAGCAGTCCCGGACAGGGGCCCACAGATACGCAGTATTTT.

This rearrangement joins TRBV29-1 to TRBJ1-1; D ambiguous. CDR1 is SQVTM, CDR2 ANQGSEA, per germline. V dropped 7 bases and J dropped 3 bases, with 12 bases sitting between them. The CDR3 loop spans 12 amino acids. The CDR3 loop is CSAQGAHTEAFF. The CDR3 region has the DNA TGCAGCGCCCAAGGAGCCCACACTGAAGCTTTCTTT.

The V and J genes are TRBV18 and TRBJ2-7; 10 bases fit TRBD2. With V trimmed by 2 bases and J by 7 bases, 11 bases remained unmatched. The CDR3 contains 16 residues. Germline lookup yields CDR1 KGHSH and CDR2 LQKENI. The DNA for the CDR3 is TGTGCCAGCTCACCAATAGGACTAGCGGTAAACGGGGAGCAGTACTTC. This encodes CASSPIGLAVNGEQYF.

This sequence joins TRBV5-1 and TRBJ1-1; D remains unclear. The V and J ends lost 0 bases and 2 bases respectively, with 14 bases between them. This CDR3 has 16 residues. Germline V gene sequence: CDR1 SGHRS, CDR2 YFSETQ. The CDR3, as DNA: TGCGCCAGCAGCTTGGTCTTTGGGTCCTCCAACACTGAAGCTTTCTTT. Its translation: CASSLVFGSSNTEAFF.

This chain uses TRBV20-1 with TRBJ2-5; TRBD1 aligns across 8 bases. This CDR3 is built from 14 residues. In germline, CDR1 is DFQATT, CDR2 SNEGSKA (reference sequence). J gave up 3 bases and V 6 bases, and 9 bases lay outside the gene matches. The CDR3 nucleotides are TGCAGTGCCAACAGGGGGTCCTCGGAAGAGACCCAGTACTTC. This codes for CSANRGSSEETQYF.

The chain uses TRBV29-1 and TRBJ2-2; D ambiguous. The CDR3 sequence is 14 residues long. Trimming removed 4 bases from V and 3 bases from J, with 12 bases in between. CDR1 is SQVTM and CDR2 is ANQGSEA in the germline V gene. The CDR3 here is CSVGRVGYTGELFF. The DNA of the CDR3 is TGCAGCGTTGGAAGGGTGGGGTACACCGGGGAGCTGTTTTTT.

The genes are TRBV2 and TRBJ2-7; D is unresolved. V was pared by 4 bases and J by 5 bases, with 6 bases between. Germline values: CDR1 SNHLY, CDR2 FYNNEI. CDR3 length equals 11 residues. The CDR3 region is CASSARNEQYF. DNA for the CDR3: TGTGCCAGCAGTGCACGGAACGAGCAGTACTTC.

The CDR3 is CSARDAGNTEAFF. CDR3 nucleotide sequence: TGCAGTGCTAGAGACGCGGGAAACACTGAAGCTTTCTTT. The V call is TRBV20-1, the J call TRBJ1-1; D is unclear. The CDR3 loop spans 13 amino acids. The germline CDR1 and CDR2 sequences are DFQATT and SNEGSKA (reference sequence). V lost 0 bases to trimming and J lost 2 bases, with 7 bases between them.

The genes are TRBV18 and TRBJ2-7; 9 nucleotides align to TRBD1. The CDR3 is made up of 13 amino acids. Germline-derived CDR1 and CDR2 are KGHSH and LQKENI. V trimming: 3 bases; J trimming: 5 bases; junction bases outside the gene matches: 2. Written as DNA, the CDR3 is TGTGCCAGCTCACCTCGACAGGGGGACGAGCAGTACTTC. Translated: CASSPRQGDEQYF.